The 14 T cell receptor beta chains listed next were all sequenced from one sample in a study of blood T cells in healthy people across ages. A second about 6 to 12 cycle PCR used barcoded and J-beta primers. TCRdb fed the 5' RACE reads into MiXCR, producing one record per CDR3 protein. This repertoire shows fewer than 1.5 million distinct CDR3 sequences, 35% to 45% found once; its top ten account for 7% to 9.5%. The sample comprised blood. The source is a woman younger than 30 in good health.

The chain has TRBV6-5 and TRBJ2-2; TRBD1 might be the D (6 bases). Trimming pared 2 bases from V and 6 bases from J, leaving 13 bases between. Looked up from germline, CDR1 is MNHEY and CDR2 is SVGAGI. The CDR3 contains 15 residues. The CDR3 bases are TGTGCCAGCAGTTACGCACAGGGTCGGGCCGGGGAGCTGTTTTTT. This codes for CASSYAQGRAGELFF.

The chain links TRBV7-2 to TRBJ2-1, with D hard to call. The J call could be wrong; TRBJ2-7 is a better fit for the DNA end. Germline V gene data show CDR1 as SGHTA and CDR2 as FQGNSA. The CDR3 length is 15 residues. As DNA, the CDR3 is TGTGCCAGCAGCTTAGTTGGCTCGAATTACAATGAGCAGTACTTC. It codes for CASSLVGSNYNEQYF.

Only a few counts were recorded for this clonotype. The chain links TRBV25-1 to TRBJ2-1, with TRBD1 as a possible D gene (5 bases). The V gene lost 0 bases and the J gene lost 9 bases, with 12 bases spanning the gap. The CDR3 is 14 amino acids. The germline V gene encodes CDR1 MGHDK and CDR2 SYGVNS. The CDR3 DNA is TGTGCCAGCAGTGAATACTTCGGACACGGTGAGCAGTTCTTC. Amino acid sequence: CASSEYFGHGEQFF.

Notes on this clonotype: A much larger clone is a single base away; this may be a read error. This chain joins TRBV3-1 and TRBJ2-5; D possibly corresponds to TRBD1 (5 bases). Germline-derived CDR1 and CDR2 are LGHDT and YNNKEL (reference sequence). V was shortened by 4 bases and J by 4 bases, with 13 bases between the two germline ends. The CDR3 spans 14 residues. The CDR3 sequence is CASSLRWQGETQYF. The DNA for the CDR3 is TGTGCCAGCAGCCTAAGGTGGCAGGGAGAGACCCAGTACTTC.

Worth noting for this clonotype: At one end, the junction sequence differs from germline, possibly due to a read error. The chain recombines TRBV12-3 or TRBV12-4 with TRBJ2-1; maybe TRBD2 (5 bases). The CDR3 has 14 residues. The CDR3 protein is CTSSSRRRRNEQFF. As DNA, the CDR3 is TGTACCAGCAGTTCCCGGAGGAGACGAAATGAGCAGTTCTTC.

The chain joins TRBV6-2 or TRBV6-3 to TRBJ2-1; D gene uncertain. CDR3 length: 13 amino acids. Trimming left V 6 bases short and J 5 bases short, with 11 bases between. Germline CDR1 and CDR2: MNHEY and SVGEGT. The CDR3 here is CASSDPGDNEQFF. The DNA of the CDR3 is TGTGCCAGCAGCGATCCGGGTGACAATGAGCAGTTCTTC.

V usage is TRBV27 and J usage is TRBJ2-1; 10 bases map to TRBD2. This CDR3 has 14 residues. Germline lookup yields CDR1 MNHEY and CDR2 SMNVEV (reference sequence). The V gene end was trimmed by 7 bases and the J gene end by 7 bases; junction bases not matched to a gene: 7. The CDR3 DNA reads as TGTGCCAGCAAGGACCTAGCGGGGGTAAATGAGCAGTTCTTC. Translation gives CASKDLAGVNEQFF.

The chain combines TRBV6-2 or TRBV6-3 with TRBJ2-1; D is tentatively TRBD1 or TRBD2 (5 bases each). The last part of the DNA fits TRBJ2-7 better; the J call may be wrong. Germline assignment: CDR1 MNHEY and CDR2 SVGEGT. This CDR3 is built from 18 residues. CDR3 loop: CASSYTGRRPYSYNEQYF. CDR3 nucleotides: TGTGCCAGCAGTTACACGGGGCGGCGGCCCTACTCCTACAATGAGCAGTACTTC.

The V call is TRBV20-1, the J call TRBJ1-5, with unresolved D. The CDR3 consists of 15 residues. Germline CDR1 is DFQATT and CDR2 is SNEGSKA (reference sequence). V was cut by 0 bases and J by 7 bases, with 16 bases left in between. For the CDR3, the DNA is TGCAGTGCTAGAGAGCAAGGTTCGTTCGGGCAGCCCCAGCATTTT. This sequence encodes CSAREQGSFGQPQHF.

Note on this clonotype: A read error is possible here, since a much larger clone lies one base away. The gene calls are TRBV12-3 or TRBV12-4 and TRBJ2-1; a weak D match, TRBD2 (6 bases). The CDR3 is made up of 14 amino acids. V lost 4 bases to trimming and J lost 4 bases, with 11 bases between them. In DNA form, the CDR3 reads TGTGCCAGCAGTTCGAATGGGAGGTACAATGAGCAGTTCTTC. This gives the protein CASSSNGRYNEQFF.

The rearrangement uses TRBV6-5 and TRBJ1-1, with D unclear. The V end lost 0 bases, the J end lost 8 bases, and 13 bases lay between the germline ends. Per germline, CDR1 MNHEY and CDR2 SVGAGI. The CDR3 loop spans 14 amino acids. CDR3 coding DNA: TGTGCCAGCAGTTACTCTTCACCGCGAGGGGAAGCTTTCTTT. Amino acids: CASSYSSPRGEAFF.

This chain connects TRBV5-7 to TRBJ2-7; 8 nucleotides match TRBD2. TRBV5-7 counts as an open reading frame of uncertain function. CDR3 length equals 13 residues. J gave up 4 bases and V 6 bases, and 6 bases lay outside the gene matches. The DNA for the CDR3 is TGTGCCAGCACCCAAGGGACTAGATACGAGCAGTACTTC. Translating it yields CASTQGTRYEQYF.

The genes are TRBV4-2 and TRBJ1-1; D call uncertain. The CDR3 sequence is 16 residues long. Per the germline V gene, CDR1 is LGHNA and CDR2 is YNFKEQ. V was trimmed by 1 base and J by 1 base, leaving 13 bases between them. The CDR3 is CASSQVLTGGNTEAFF. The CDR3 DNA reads TGTGCCAGCAGCCAAGTTTTAACCGGCGGGAACACTGAAGCTTTCTTT.

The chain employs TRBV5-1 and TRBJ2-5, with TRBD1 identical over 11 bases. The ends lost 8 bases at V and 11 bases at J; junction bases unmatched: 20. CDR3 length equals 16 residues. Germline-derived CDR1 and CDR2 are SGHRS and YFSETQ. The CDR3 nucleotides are TGCGCCAGTACGGACAGGGGGCCGTTGGTAGGCAATGAGCAGTACTTC. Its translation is CASTDRGPLVGNEQYF.